This T cell receptor beta chain was recovered during a study of cytomegalovirus exposure and HLA in healthy donors. Trimming shortened V by 4 bases and J by 0 bases, and 6 bases separated the two germline ends. Germline V gene lookup returns CDR1 SNHLY and CDR2 FYNNEI. The length of the CDR3 is 13 residues. Clones were sequenced by immunoSEQ multiplex PCR, and TCRdb holds only the in-frame ones, with some missing. The profile shows over 150,000 clones, 80% to 90% of them singletons. The chain uses TRBV2 and TRBJ1-1; no definite D call. This sequence was found in a woman in her twenties or thirties in good health and CMV-seronegative. The sequenced sample was PBMCs. The DNA for the CDR3 is TGTGCCAGCAGTGTCGAGTTGAACACTGAAGCTTTCTTT. Encoded protein: CASSVELNTEAFF.